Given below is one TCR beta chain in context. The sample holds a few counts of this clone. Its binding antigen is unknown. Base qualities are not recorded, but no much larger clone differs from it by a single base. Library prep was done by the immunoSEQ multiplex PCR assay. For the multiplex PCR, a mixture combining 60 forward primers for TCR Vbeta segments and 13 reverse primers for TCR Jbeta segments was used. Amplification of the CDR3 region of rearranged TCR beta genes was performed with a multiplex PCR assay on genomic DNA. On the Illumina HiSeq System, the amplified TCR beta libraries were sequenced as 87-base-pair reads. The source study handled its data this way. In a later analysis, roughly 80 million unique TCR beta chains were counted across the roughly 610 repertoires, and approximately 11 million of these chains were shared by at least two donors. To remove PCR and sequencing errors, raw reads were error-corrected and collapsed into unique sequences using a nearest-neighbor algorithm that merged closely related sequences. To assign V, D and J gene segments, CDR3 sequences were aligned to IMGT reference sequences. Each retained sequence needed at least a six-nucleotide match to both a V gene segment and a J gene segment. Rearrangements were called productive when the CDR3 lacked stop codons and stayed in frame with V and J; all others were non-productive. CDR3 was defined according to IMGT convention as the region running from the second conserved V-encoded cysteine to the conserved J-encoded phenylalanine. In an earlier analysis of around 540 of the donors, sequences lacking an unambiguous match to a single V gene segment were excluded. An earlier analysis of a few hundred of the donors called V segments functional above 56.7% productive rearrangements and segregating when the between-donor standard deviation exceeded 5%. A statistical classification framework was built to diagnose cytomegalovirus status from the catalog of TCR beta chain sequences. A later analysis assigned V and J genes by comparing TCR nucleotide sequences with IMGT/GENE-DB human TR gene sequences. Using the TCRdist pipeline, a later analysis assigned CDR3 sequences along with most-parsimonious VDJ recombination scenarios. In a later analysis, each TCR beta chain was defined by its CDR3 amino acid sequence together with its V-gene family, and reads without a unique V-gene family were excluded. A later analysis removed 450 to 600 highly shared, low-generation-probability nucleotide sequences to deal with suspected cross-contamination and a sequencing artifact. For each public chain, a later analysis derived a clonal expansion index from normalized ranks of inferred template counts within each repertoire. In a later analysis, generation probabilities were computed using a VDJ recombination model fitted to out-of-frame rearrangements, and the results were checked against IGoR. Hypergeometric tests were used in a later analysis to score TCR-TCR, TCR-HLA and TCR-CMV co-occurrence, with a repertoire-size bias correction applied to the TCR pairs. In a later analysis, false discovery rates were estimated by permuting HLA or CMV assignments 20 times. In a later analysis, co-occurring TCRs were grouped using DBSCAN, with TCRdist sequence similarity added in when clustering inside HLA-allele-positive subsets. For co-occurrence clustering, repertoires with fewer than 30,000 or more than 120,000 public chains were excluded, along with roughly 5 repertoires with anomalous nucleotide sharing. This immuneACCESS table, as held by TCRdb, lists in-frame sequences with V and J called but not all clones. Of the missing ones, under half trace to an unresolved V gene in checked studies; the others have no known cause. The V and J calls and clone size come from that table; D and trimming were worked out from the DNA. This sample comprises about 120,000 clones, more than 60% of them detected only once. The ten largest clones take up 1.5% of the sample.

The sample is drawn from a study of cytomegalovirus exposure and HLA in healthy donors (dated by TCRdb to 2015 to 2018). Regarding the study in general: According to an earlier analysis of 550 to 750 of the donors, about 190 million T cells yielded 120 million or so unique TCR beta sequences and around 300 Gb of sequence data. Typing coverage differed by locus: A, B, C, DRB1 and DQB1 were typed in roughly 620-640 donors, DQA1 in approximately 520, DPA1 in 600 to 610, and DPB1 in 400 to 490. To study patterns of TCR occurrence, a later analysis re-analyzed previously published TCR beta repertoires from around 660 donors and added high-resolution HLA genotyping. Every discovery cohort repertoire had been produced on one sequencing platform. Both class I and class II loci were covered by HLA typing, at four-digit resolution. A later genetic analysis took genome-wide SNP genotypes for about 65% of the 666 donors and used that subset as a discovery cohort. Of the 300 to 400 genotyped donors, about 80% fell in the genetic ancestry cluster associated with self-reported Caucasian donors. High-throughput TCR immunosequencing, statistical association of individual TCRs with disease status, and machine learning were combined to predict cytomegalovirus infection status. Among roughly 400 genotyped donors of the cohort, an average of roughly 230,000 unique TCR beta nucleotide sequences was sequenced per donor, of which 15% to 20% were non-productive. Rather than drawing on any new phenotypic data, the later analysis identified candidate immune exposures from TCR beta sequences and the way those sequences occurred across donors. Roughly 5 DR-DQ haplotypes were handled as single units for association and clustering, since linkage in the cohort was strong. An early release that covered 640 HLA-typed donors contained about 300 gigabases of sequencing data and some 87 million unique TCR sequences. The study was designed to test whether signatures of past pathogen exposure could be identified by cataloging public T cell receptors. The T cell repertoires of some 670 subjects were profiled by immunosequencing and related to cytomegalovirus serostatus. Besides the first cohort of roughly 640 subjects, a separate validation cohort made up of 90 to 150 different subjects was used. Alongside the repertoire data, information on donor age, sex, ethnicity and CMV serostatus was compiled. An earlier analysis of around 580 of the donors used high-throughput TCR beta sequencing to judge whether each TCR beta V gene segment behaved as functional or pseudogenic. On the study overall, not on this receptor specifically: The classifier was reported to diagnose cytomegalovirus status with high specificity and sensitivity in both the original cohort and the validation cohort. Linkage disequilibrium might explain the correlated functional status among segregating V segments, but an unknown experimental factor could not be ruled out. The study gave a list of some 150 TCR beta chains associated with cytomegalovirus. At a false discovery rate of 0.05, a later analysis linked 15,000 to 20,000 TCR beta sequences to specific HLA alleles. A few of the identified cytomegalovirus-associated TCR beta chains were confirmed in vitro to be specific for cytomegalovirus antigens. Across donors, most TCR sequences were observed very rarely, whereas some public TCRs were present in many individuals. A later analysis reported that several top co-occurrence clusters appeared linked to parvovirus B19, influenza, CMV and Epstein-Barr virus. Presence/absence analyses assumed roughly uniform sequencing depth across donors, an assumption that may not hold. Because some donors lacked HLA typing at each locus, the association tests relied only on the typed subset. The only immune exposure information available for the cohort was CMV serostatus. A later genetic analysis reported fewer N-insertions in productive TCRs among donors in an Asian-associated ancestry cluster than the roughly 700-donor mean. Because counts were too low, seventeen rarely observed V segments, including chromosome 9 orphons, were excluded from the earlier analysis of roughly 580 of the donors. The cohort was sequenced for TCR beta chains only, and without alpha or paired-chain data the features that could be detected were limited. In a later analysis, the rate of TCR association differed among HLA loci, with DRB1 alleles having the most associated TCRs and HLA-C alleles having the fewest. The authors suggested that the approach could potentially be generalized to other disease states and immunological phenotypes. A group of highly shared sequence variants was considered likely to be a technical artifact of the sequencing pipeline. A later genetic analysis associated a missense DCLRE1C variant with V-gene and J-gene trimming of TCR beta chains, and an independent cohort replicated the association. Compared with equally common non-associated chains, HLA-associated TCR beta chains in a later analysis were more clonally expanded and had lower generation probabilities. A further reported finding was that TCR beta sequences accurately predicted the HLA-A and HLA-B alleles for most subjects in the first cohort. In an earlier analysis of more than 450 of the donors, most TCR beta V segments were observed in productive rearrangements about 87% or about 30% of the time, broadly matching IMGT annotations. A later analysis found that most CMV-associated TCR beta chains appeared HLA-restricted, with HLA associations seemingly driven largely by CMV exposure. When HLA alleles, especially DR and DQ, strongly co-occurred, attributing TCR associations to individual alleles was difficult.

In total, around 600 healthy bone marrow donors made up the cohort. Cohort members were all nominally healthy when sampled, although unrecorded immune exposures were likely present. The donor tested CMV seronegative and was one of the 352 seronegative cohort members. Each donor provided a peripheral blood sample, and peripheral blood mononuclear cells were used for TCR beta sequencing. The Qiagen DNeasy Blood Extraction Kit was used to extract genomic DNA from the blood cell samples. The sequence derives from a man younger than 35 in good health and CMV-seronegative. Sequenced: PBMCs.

The encoded CDR3 is CASSLGWGGNNEQFF. The nucleotides read TGTGCCAGCAGCTTGGGGTGGGGAGGGAACAATGAGCAGTTCTTC. The chain employs TRBV5-4 and TRBJ2-1, and 7 junctional nucleotides match TRBD2. From a lookup of the germline V gene (reference sequence), CDR1 and CDR2 are SGHNT and YYREEE. The CDR3 sequence holds 15 residues, the cysteine and phenylalanine included. The read is trimmed to its CDR3 DNA, 45 bases read in frame from base 1. Ends trimmed: V by 0 bases, J by 5 bases; bases unmatched to a gene: 5.